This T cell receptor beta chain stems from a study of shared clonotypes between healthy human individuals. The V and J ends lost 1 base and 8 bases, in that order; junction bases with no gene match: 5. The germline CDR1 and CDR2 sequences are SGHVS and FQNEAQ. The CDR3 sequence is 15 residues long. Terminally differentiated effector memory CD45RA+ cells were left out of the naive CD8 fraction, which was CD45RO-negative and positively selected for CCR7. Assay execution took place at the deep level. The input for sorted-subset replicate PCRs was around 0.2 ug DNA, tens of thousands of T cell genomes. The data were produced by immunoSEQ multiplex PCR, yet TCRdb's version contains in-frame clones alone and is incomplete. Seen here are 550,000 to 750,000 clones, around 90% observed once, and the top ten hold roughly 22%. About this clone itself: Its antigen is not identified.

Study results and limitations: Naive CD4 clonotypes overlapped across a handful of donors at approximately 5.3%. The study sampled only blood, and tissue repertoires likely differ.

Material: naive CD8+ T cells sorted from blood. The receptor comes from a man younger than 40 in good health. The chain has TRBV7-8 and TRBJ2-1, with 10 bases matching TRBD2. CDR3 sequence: CASSLGLAGVDEQFF. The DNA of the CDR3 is TGTGCCAGCAGCTTAGGTCTAGCGGGAGTAGATGAGCAGTTCTTC.